One sample yielded the 24 T cell receptor beta chains listed below, sequenced in a study of beta chain features in type 1 diabetes. The whole isolated RNA underwent reverse transcription, so sequencing captured expressed TCRB transcripts. Profiled with immunoSEQ multiplex PCR; TCRdb holds only in-frame clones, not every one. The repertoire holds approximately 150,000 clones, with approximately 10% as singletons. Sequencing used central memory CD4+ T cells from blood. These receptors were obtained from a woman aged 40 to 49 in good health.

There are many counts of this clone. The chain combines TRBV19 with TRBJ2-7; D is possibly TRBD2 (6 bases). Germline V CDR1 and CDR2: LNHDA, SQIVND (reference sequence). The CDR3 covers 12 residues. V shed 4 bases and J shed 3 bases, with 7 bases lying between them. The CDR3 region has the DNA TGTGCCAGTAGTAGGGGGGACTACGAGCAGTACTTC. Amino acids: CASSRGDYEQYF.

The sample holds a few counts of this clone. This sequence joins TRBV5-1 and TRBJ2-7; TRBD1 matches 12 bases. CDR1 is SGHRS, CDR2 YFSETQ, per germline. The CDR3 is made up of 16 amino acids. After removal of 2 bases from V and 5 bases from J, the junction contained 8 bases not matched to a gene. CDR3 residues: CASSFPPGQGANEQYF. In DNA form, the CDR3 reads TGCGCCAGCAGCTTTCCGCCGGGACAGGGGGCGAACGAGCAGTACTTC.

The chain joins TRBV5-4 to TRBJ1-2; possible D gene TRBD1, 5 bases. Germline V gene sequence: CDR1 SGHNT, CDR2 YYREEE (reference sequence). CDR3 length: 14 residues. V lost 4 bases and J 0 bases, leaving 10 bases between the germline ends. CDR3 in DNA: TGTGCCAGCAGCAGGCAGGGTCCTAACTATGGCTACACCTTC. This sequence encodes CASSRQGPNYGYTF.

This clone appeared a few times. The chain joins TRBV6-1 to TRBJ1-1; D unclear. CDR3 length: 14 amino acids. Germline lookup yields CDR1 MNHNS and CDR2 SASEGT. V dropped 7 bases and J dropped 6 bases, with 18 bases sitting between them. This CDR3 reads CASTHSRAESEAFF. The CDR3 DNA reads as TGTGCCAGCACTCATTCGAGGGCAGAATCTGAAGCTTTCTTT.

This clone was observed many times. The chain combines TRBV5-1 with TRBJ2-1, with a tentative D call TRBD2 (6 bases). CDR1 and CDR2 from the germline V gene are SGHRS and YFSETQ. The CDR3 is made up of 14 amino acids. V was pared by 5 bases and J by 3 bases, with 12 bases between. The CDR3 reads CASRPGVLYNEQFF. The CDR3 DNA reads as TGCGCCAGCAGACCGGGGGTGCTCTACAATGAGCAGTTCTTC.

This clone showed up just a few times. The rearrangement links TRBV5-1 to TRBJ1-5, with TRBD1 matching 9 bases. After removal of 4 bases from V and 6 bases from J, the junction contained 5 bases not matched to a gene. This CDR3 is built from 14 residues. Germline values: CDR1 SGHRS, CDR2 YFSETQ. In DNA, the CDR3 is TGCGCCAGCAGCCTTAGACAGGGGGGTCAGCCCCAGCATTTT. Its translation is CASSLRQGGQPQHF.

This clone appeared many times. The V call is TRBV7-2, the J call TRBJ1-5, with D tentatively TRBD1 (6 bases). V was trimmed by 5 bases and J by 5 bases, leaving 16 bases between them. The CDR3 covers 15 residues. Per germline, CDR1 SGHTA and CDR2 FQGNSA. Here the CDR3 reads CASSLTSGGHQPQHF. CDR3 DNA: TGTGCCAGCAGCCTTACGTCCGGGGGGCATCAGCCCCAGCATTTT.

The chain combines TRBV6-5 with TRBJ1-4; 7 bases are shared with TRBD1. Germline V gene sequence: CDR1 MNHEY, CDR2 SVGAGI. The junction had 1 base not matched to a gene; V was cut back by 5 bases and J by 4 bases. The CDR3 sequence is 13 residues long. The CDR3 sequence is CASSRQGNEKLFF. The CDR3 bases are TGTGCCAGCAGTCGACAGGGTAATGAAAAACTGTTTTTT.

The J gene is TRBJ1-6, the V gene TRBV5-1; 7 nucleotides agree with TRBD1. The J segment lost 5 bases and the V segment lost 4 bases, leaving 6 bases of the junction unmatched. Germline assignment: CDR1 SGHRS and CDR2 YFSETQ. CDR3 size: 15 residues. The CDR3 DNA sequence: TGCGCCAGCAGCGCCGGGACAGCGGATAATTCACCCCTCCACTTT. This sequence encodes CASSAGTADNSPLHF.

The gene calls are TRBV6-1 and TRBJ1-1; 7 nucleotides agree with TRBD1. V shed 6 bases and J 3 bases; nucleotides not matched to a gene: 7. The CDR3 sequence is 14 residues long. Germline CDR1 reads MNHNS; CDR2 reads SASEGT. The DNA of the CDR3 is TGTGCCAGCAGGAAGACCCAGGGGGACACTGAAGCTTTCTTT. This sequence encodes CASRKTQGDTEAFF.

A few counts support this clone. This chain links TRBV19 with TRBJ2-5; 10 nucleotides align to TRBD2. This CDR3 spans 15 amino acids. The germline V gene encodes CDR1 LNHDA and CDR2 SQIVND (reference sequence). J was trimmed by 4 bases and V by 7 bases; bases with no gene match: 9. This CDR3 is CASMGLAGGAETQYF. The CDR3 coding sequence is TGTGCCAGTATGGGTTTAGCGGGGGGTGCAGAGACCCAGTACTTC.

The J gene is TRBJ1-2, the V gene TRBV7-2, with D possibly matching TRBD1 (5 bases). The CDR3 consists of 13 residues. The germline V gene has CDR1 SGHTA and CDR2 FQGNSA. Trimming pared 4 bases from V and 7 bases from J, leaving 13 bases between. CDR3 in DNA: TGTGCCAGCAGCTCCGAAGGGGTCGGTGGCTACACCTTC. Translated, it gives CASSSEGVGGYTF.

This clone was seen many times. The V and J genes are TRBV7-2 and TRBJ1-5, with TRBD1 matching 7 bases. V lost 5 bases and J lost 4; bases outside the gene matches: 8. Germline lookup yields CDR1 SGHTA and CDR2 FQGNSA. The CDR3 is 15 residues long. CDR3: CASSPNRGQNQPQHF. Written as DNA, the CDR3 is TGTGCCAGCAGCCCCAATAGGGGACAGAATCAGCCCCAGCATTTT.

J is TRBJ1-1 and V is TRBV18, with TRBD1 matching over 8 bases. The CDR3 contains 14 residues. Germline lookup yields CDR1 KGHSH and CDR2 LQKENI. V shed 6 bases and J 3 bases; nucleotides not matched to a gene: 6. CDR3 region: CASSYRGDDTEAFF. The CDR3 DNA sequence: TGTGCCAGCTCGTACAGGGGGGACGACACTGAAGCTTTCTTT.

This clone has just a few counts. The chain carries TRBV9 and TRBJ2-3; TRBD2 matches at 13 bases. The CDR3 has 18 residues. Germline loops: CDR1 SGDLS, CDR2 YYNGEE. V gave up 3 bases and J gave up 5 bases; unmatched junction bases: 12. The CDR3 DNA is TGTGCCAGCAGCGCGGGCCGACTAGCGGGGGGCGTGGGAGATACGCAGTATTTT. Its protein product is CASSAGRLAGGVGDTQYF.

This clone was detected only a few times. The rearrangement joins TRBV7-9 to TRBJ1-3, with D unclear. There are 15 residues in the CDR3. With 5 bases removed from V and 0 bases from J, the gap between germline ends came to 11 bases. CDR1 is SEHNR, CDR2 FQNEAQ, per germline (reference sequence). The CDR3 spells CASSRFAVSGNTIYF. CDR3 sequence (DNA): TGTGCCAGCAGCCGATTCGCAGTCTCTGGAAACACCATATATTTT.

The rearrangement joins TRBV2 to TRBJ1-5, with a weak D call TRBD1 (6 bases). Trimming cost V 1 base and J 1 base, with 11 bases left between them. This CDR3 contains 16 residues. Per germline, CDR1 SNHLY and CDR2 FYNNEI. The DNA of the CDR3 is TGTGCCAGCAGTGAAGTAGGGGGAAGGAGCAATCAGCCCCAGCATTTT. This translates into CASSEVGGRSNQPQHF.

The table lists this clone with a few counts. CDR3 bases: TGTGCCAGCAGTTATGGGGGGGAGGTTCGGCCCCAGCATTTT. Its translation is CASSYGGEVRPQHF. This rearrangement joins TRBV6-6 to TRBJ1-5; D perhaps matches TRBD1 (5 bases). Between the trimmed V and J ends, which lost 3 bases and 9 bases, there was a span of 15 bases. The CDR3 extends over 14 amino acids. Germline assignment: CDR1 MNHNY and CDR2 SVGAGI (reference sequence).

The chain uses TRBV19 and TRBJ2-7, with TRBD2 matching 12 bases. CDR1 and CDR2 (germline): LNHDA, SQIVND (reference sequence). J lost 0 bases, V lost 5 bases, and 5 bases had no gene match. CDR3 length: 16 residues. The CDR3 reads CASSPRLAGASYEQYF. The CDR3 DNA sequence: TGTGCCAGTAGTCCGAGACTAGCGGGGGCCTCCTACGAGCAGTACTTC.

CDR3 region: CASSLSQGTYNEQFF. For the CDR3, the DNA is TGTGCCAGCAGCTTAAGTCAGGGGACCTACAATGAGCAGTTCTTC. V and J are TRBV7-2 and TRBJ2-1; D is possibly TRBD1 (6 bases). Germline values: CDR1 SGHTA, CDR2 FQGNSA. V was pared by 2 bases and J by 2 bases, with 10 bases between. CDR3 length equals 15 residues.

A few counts support this clone. The rearrangement uses TRBV29-1 and TRBJ2-7; D ambiguous. The V end lost 7 bases, the J end lost 6 bases, and 19 bases lay between the germline ends. The germline CDR1 and CDR2 sequences are SQVTM and ANQGSEA. There are 13 residues in the CDR3. The CDR3 region has the DNA TGCAGCGCCTCCAGAGAGGATCTTGGCGAGCAGTACTTC. Protein product: CSASREDLGEQYF.

The sample holds a few counts of this clone. This chain links TRBV7-8 with TRBJ2-7; 8 nucleotides line up with TRBD2. Trimming cost V 5 bases and J 4 bases; bases outside gene matches: 10. The CDR3 has 15 amino acids. Germline CDR1 is SGHVS and CDR2 is FQNEAQ. The CDR3 DNA reads as TGTGCCAGCAGCCCAGGCCCGGGGGGGCAATACGAGCAGTACTTC. Amino acids: CASSPGPGGQYEQYF.

The chain carries TRBV7-2 and TRBJ1-2; the D gene is possibly TRBD1 (5 bases). The CDR3 extends over 12 amino acids. V lost 1 base and J lost 5, with 5 bases in between. From germline, CDR1 is SGHTA and CDR2 FQGNSA. The CDR3, as DNA: TGTGCCAGCAGCTTAGGACAGTATGGCTACACCTTC. Its protein product is CASSLGQYGYTF.

The V gene is TRBV11-2, the J gene TRBJ2-4, with a weak D call TRBD1 (6 bases). The CDR3 covers 16 residues. CDR1 and CDR2 from the germline V gene are SGHAT and FQNNGV. Trimming left V 5 bases short and J 0 bases short, with 14 bases between. The CDR3 DNA is TGTGCCAGCAGCCGCCCCAGGGGCTTAGCCAAAAACATTCAGTACTTC. This gives the protein CASSRPRGLAKNIQYF.